This T cell receptor (beta chain) was recorded in a study of blood T cell repertoires in COVID-19. Study information: There were acute and convalescent COVID-19 samples, and they came from the United States, Italy and Spain.

Per the study methods: Quantification of nucleated cells was approximated via reference gene primer amplification. Measured with immunoSEQ multiplex PCR; TCRdb has only the in-frame clones, and not every one. For V, J and clone size, that table is used; D and trimming come from the DNA. The sample holds hundreds of thousands of clones, about 90% seen once. Germline assignment: CDR1 KGHSH and CDR2 LQKENI. V was clipped by 3 bases and J by 3 bases, with 11 bases between them. This CDR3 has 14 amino acids. The material sequenced was peripheral blood. The sequence came from a young man with COVID-19, enrolled during active disease. The rearrangement joins TRBV18 to TRBJ2-5; D possibly corresponds to TRBD1 (6 bases). CDR3 bases: TGTGCCAGCTCACCGTCACAGGGAAAAGAGACCCAGTACTTC. As protein: CASSPSQGKETQYF.